This TCR beta chain was found in a study of blood T cells in healthy people across ages. Whole-study findings and limits: Donors of long life had a larger count of naive CD4+ cells and greater diversity than aged donors. Estimates of diversity drawn from one million T cells were considered underestimates.

This clonotype appeared a few times. Its specificity is not known. A second PCR, run for about 7 to 11 cycles, used a sample-barcoded 5' primer plus a J-beta primer mix. TCRdb re-called the 5' RACE reads with MiXCR, one entry per CDR3 protein. The sample includes 800,000 to 950,000 distinct CDR3 sequences, 25% to 35% of them seen just once. These same records also appear under a second study, on T cells of mothers and their children. Turning to that study: Three healthy Caucasian mothers, along with their six children, served as the donors.

This receptor was obtained from a woman aged 40 to 55 in good health. The sample consisted of blood.

CDR3 sequence: CASSTEMNTEAFF. CDR3 in DNA: TGTGCCAGCTCAACAGAAATGAACACTGAAGCTTTCTTT. The V and J genes are TRBV18 and TRBJ1-1, with D unresolved. The CDR3 runs to 13 residues. Trimming pared 5 bases from V and 0 bases from J, leaving 7 bases between. Germline V gene sequence: CDR1 KGHSH, CDR2 LQKENI.